These T cell receptor beta chains were read from a single sample in a study of OX40 agonist ivuxolimab in advanced cancers. Using immunoSEQ multiplex PCR, the repertoire was profiled, and TCRdb retains in-frame clones only, with some absent. Of about 35,000 clones listed, about 83% are singletons. Specimen: CD4+ or CD8+ T cells sorted from blood, collected in a trial of the OX40 agonist ivuxolimab. The source is an adult with an advanced solid tumor such as melanoma, head and neck, liver or kidney cancer. CDR3s include the opening cysteine and the closing phenylalanine or tryptophan. D genes are given only for firm matches. Clone sizes are given selectively: once, few, many, or a class where the clone is expanded.

>TRBJ1-4|TRBV5-6|.|.
TGTGCCAGCAGCTTACGGTCGGTAAGAGCGACTAATGAAAAACTGTTTTTT
CASSLRSVRATNEKLFF
>TRBJ1-5|TRBV5-4|.|.
TGTGCCAGCAGCCGTGGCCCCGGTCAGCCCCAGCATTTT
CASSRGPGQPQHF
>TRBJ2-7|TRBV4-1|.|.
TGCGCCAGCAGCCACGGACAAACGACCTACGAGCAGTACTTC
CASSHGQTTYEQYF
>TRBJ1-1|TRBV28|.|.
TGTGCCAGCAGTTTTCGACAGCCCTTAAGAGCTTTCTTT
CASSFRQPLRAFF
>TRBJ1-6|TRBV5-5|TRBD1|few
TGTGCCAGCAGCTTGGATCCCGGGACAGGGATTCCCCTCCACTTT
CASSLDPGTGIPLHF
>TRBJ1-5|TRBV28|.|.
TGTGCCAGCAGGGGGGACTCTCGAGGGGATCAGCCCCAGCATTTT
CASRGDSRGDQPQHF
>TRBJ2-5|TRBV6-5|.|.
TGTGCCAGCAGCCCCCCGGACCTCCAAGAGACCCAGTACTTC
CASSPPDLQETQYF
>TRBJ2-1|TRBV6-5|TRBD2|.
TGTGCCAGCAGACCCAGACTAGCGGGAGTTAATGAGCAGTTCTTC
CASRPRLAGVNEQFF
>TRBJ1-5|TRBV4-1|.|.
TGCGCCAGCAGCCAAGATGTTAGGCAACCCCAGCATTTT
CASSQDVRQPQHF
>TRBJ2-5|TRBV5-1|TRBD2|.
TGCGCCAGCAGCACCGGGACTAGCGGCCTCTATGGGGAGACCCAGTACTTC
CASSTGTSGLYGETQYF
>TRBJ2-5|TRBV11-3|.|once
TGTGCCAGCAGCTTAGGGGACGTCCAAGAGACCCAGTACTTC
CASSLGDVQETQYF
>TRBJ2-7|TRBV6-6|TRBD1|.
TGTGCCAGCAGTGGACAGGGGGCGAGCTACGAGCAGTACTTC
CASSGQGASYEQYF
>TRBJ2-1|TRBV7-8|TRBD2|.
TGTGCCAGCAGCTTGGATCCGGGAGGAGCCGACTTACAGTTCTTC
CASSLDPGGADLQFF
>TRBJ2-5|TRBV20-1|.|.
TGCAGTGCTGGGGATTTTGAGACCCAGTACTTC
CSAGDFETQYF
>TRBJ1-2|TRBV5-4|.|.
TGTGCCAGCAGCTTGGTTGCTGGACATAGTCCCTATGGCTACACCTTC
CASSLVAGHSPYGYTF
>TRBJ2-1|TRBV30|.|.
TGTGCCTGGGAGAGGTCTGGTGGCTCCTACAATGAGCAGTTCTTC
CAWERSGGSYNEQFF
>TRBJ2-7|TRBV18|.|.
TGTGCCAGCTCACCACCGGGACTGAGCTCCTACGAGCAGTACTTC
CASSPPGLSSYEQYF
>TRBJ2-1|TRBV28|.|few
TGTGCCAGCAGGGTGGCTTTGTATGGGGGACGGAGCAATGAGCAGTTCTTC
CASRVALYGGRSNEQFF
>TRBJ2-1|TRBV7-2|.|.
TGTGCCAGCAGACTTAGCTCCTACAATGAGCAGTTCTTC
CASRLSSYNEQFF
>TRBJ2-2|TRBV28|.|.
TGTGCCAGTTCAAGGGGACGACGGAACACCGGGGAGCTGTTTTTT
CASSRGRRNTGELFF
>TRBJ2-5|TRBV19|.|.
TGTGCCAGCAGGGACCAAGAGACCCAGTACTTC
CASRDQETQYF
>TRBJ2-2|TRBV4-1|.|.
TGCGCCAGCAGCCTGTGGGGGAAAGAGCCCGGGGAGCTGTTTTTT
CASSLWGKEPGELFF
>TRBJ2-3|TRBV6-6|.|.
TGTGCCAGCAGTAACACAGATACGCAGTATTTT
CASSNTDTQYF